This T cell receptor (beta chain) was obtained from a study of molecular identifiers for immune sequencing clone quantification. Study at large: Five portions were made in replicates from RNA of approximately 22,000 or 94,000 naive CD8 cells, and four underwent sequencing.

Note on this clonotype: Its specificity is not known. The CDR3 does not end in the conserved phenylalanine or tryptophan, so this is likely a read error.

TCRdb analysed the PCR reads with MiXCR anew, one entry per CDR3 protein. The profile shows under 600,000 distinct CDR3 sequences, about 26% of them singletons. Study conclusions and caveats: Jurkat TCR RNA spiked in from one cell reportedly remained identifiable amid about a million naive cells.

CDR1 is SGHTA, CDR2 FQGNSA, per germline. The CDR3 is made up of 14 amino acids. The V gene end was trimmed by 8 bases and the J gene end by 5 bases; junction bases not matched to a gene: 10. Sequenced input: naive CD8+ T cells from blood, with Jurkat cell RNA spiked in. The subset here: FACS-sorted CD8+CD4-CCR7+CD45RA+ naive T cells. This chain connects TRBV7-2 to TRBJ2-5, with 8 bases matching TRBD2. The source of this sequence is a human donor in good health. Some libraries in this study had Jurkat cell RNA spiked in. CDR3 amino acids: CASGTRLAIETQYS. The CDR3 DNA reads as TGTGCCAGCGGCACCCGACTAGCGATCGAGACCCAGTACTCC.